The rows below give T cell receptor beta chains drawn from one sample of a study of T cells in Graves' hyperthyroidism and ophthalmopathy. From the multiplex PCR reads, TCRdb called clonotypes with MiXCR, one entry per CDR3 protein. The sample has about 700,000 distinct CDR3 sequences; approximately 14% are singletons. Source material: blood. The receptors originated from a woman under 30 with Graves' hyperthyroidism. Both conserved end residues are part of each CDR3. Fields, in order: V gene, CDR3 length, J gene, clone size, D gene, CDR3 DNA, CDR3 protein. D genes are given only for firm matches. Size is stated for part of the rows, as once, few or many counts, or as a class when the clone is expanded.

TRBV6-1,13,TRBJ2-3,NA,NA,TGTGCCAGCGGAAGGGACGTTATGGATACGCAGTATTTT,CASGRDVMDTQYF
TRBV18,13,TRBJ2-5,many,NA,TGTGCCAGCTCACCGGGGACCGGGGAGACCCAGTACTTC,CASSPGTGETQYF
TRBV9,16,TRBJ2-1,many,TRBD1,TGTGCCAGCAGCGTGCTAGAGACAGGGCTGGTCAATGAGCAGTTCTTC,CASSVLETGLVNEQFF
TRBV18,15,TRBJ2-3,many,NA,TGTGCCAGCTCACGCGGGGTCGTCGGCACAGATACGCAGTATTTT,CASSRGVVGTDTQYF
TRBV6-2/TRBV6-3,14,TRBJ2-3,many,NA,TGTGCCAGCAGTTACTCAGAGGGACGTTATACGCAGTATTTT,CASSYSEGRYTQYF
TRBV20-1,15,TRBJ2-7,NA,TRBD2,TGCAGTGCTAACCCGCGGGAGGCTAACTACTACGAGCAGTACTTC,CSANPREANYYEQYF
TRBV27,14,TRBJ1-1,many,TRBD1,TGTGCCAGCAGTCCCCTGGACAGGTTATATGAAGCTTTCTTT,CASSPLDRLYEAFF
TRBV4-1,16,TRBJ1-4,few,NA,TGCGCCAGCAGCCCAGGCGGGGCGCGGGGTAATGAAAAACTGTTTTTT,CASSPGGARGNEKLFF
TRBV10-2,17,TRBJ2-1,many,TRBD2,TGCGCCAGCAGCGAACGGGGGGGGAGGCGGGAGGGGAATGAGCAGTTCTTC,CASSERGGRREGNEQFF
TRBV18,14,TRBJ2-5,NA,NA,TGTGCCAGCTCACCAATGGGGGTTCGGGAGACCCAGTACTTC,CASSPMGVRETQYF
TRBV25-1,15,TRBJ2-5,many,TRBD1,TGTGCCAGCAGTGAATGGGGACAGGGGAAAGAGACCCAGTACTTC,CASSEWGQGKETQYF
TRBV4-2,16,TRBJ2-4,few,NA,TGTGCCAGCAGCCAAGCCTCAGGGGTAGCCAAAAACATTCAGTACTTC,CASSQASGVAKNIQYF
TRBV18,17,TRBJ2-7,NA,TRBD2,TGTGCCAGCTCACCCTCGACAAGGACTAGTAGTGGGAACGAGCAGTACTTC,CASSPSTRTSSGNEQYF
TRBV13,16,TRBJ1-6,many,NA,TGTGCCAGCAGTGAAACGAGCCGTGGACAGAATTCACCCCTCCACTTT,CASSETSRGQNSPLHF
TRBV28,12,TRBJ2-2,few,NA,TGTGCCCTTGGAAGGGGCACCGGGGAGCTGTTTTTT,CALGRGTGELFF
TRBV7-3,16,TRBJ2-1,few,TRBD2,TGTGCCAGCAGCTCGGATCTAGCGGGAGGGCCAGGCGAGCAGTTCTTC,CASSSDLAGGPGEQFF
TRBV11-2,13,TRBJ1-1,many,TRBD1,TGTGCCAGCAGCCGACAGGGGAGCACTGAAGCTTTCTTT,CASSRQGSTEAFF
TRBV5-1,13,TRBJ1-2,many,NA,TGCGCCAGCAGGCGGCAGGATGAGAATGGCTACACCTTC,CASRRQDENGYTF
TRBV18,15,TRBJ2-5,many,TRBD1,TGTGCCAGCTCCGAAGGACAGGGGGCGATTCAGACCCAGTACTTC,CASSEGQGAIQTQYF
TRBV6-1,16,TRBJ2-1,many,TRBD1,TGTGCCAGCAGTTCTTTGGGGACAGGGGTGGCCAATGAGCAGTTCTTC,CASSSLGTGVANEQFF
TRBV27,13,TRBJ1-1,many,NA,TGTGCCAGCAGTCCCGCCTGGAACACTGAAGCTTTCTTT,CASSPAWNTEAFF
TRBV7-6,13,TRBJ1-1,NA,NA,TGTGCCAGCAGGGGTGGGGGGAGCACTGAAGCTTTCTTT,CASRGGGSTEAFF
TRBV14,18,TRBJ2-1,few,NA,TGTGCCAGCAGCCATCTGACGAAAATCTTCATCGGCTACAATGAGCAGTTCTTC,CASSHLTKIFIGYNEQFF
TRBV24-1,16,TRBJ1-1,many,NA,TGTGCCACCAGTGAGCCCTCCATGGAACCAAACACTGAAGCTTTCTTT,CATSEPSMEPNTEAFF
TRBV27,14,TRBJ2-7,NA,NA,TGTGCCAGCAGTTTTGGGACAAGGCAAGACGAGCAGTACTTC,CASSFGTRQDEQYF
TRBV12-3/TRBV12-4,14,TRBJ2-3,many,NA,TGTGCCAGCAGGAAAAAGGACGGAACAGATACGCAGTATTTT,CASRKKDGTDTQYF
TRBV12-3/TRBV12-4,14,TRBJ2-7,many,TRBD1,TGTGCCAGCAGTTTCTACAGGGGGCAGTTTGAGCAGTACTTC,CASSFYRGQFEQYF
TRBV30,15,TRBJ1-1,many,NA,TGTGCCTGGAGTGTTCGAAATGGAATGAACACTGAAGCTTTCTTT,CAWSVRNGMNTEAFF
TRBV3-1,17,TRBJ2-3,many,TRBD2,TGTGCCAGCAGCCAAGATCCCAGACTAGCGGGAGATCATACGCAGTATTTT,CASSQDPRLAGDHTQYF
TRBV3-1,14,TRBJ1-2,NA,NA,TGTGCCAGCAGCCAAGCGGGGACAACTAATGGCTACACCTTC,CASSQAGTTNGYTF